The rows below give T cell receptor beta chains drawn from one sample of a study of OX40 agonist ivuxolimab in advanced cancers. Produced via immunoSEQ multiplex PCR; TCRdb's table is partial and in-frame only. The sample yields 77,000 or so clones, less than 95% seen once. The sample in question was CD4+ or CD8+ T cells sorted from blood, obtained in a trial of the OX40 agonist ivuxolimab. Source of these receptors: an adult with an advanced solid tumor such as melanoma, head and neck, liver or kidney cancer. Each CDR3 is given without its conserved first and last residue. A D gene is named only where the DNA matches it firmly.

NA TRBV30 11 AWSVRNRGAQY
NA TRBV11-3 11 ASSLGVQNEQY
NA TRBV27 12 ASSFWGSAYEQY
TRBD1 TRBV28 14 ASSTHRGEVGNTIY
TRBD1 TRBV28 14 ASSSGTGDRYNEQF
TRBD2 TRBV4-3 14 ASSQGGGATGYEQY
NA TRBV5-4 11 ASSETGRYGYT
NA TRBV19 11 ASSTQENTEAF
TRBD2 TRBV4-2 16 ASSQVGGGVQRTDTQY
NA TRBV28 14 ASSSPGGGSGNTIY
NA TRBV28 12 ASSSPADDYGYT
TRBD2 TRBV4-3 14 ASSQASGAYTDTQY
TRBD2 TRBV4-1 13 ASSTVGGGENEQF
NA TRBV6-1 11 ASSELGGPEQF
TRBD1 TRBV25-1 13 ASSQRQGYTGELF
TRBD2 TRBV12-5 14 ASGFGHSGGADTQY
NA TRBV7-3 16 ASSLMSMGAANTGELF
NA TRBV20-1 9 SALTVDTQY
NA TRBV30 14 AWSALPGKYNSPLH
TRBD1 TRBV6-8 14 ASRDQDRADNSPLH
NA TRBV6-1 9 ASSQGDTQY
NA TRBV23-1 12 ASSQSDRDQPQH
TRBD2 TRBV6-5 13 ASSSPGLAAYEQY
NA TRBV28 11 ASSLYLNSPLH
NA TRBV19 12 ASSTKWATDTQY
NA TRBV6-5 12 ASSYGGPRREQY
TRBD1 TRBV28 12 ASRGQGVSYEQY
TRBD2 TRBV5-5 13 ASSRDPTSGTSLF
NA TRBV28 14 ATDAQRTSGNYGYT
NA TRBV12-2 14 ASRFGGGIAKNIQY
NA TRBV18 13 ASSPRGLPNTEAF
NA TRBV5-1 11 ASRPTANTEAF
NA TRBV7-9 13 ASSSGGQVNSPLH
NA TRBV15 13 ATSRDGMGNQPQH
TRBD1 TRBV27 13 ASSFMGQGRDGYT
NA TRBV16 16 ASSPSHRGANSNQPQH
NA TRBV7-9 11 ASSLVGGREQY
TRBD1 TRBV11-3 14 ASSLAGGQGGYGYT
TRBD1 TRBV5-1 10 ATRDSQETQY
NA TRBV7-2 12 ASSLEGYNQPQH